Described below is a single TCR beta chain sequence and its context. With V trimmed by 3 bases and J by 4 bases, 6 bases remained unmatched. The CDR3 sequence is 15 residues long. Germline assignment: CDR1 SGHRS and CDR2 YFSETQ. This record comes from a study of blood T cell repertoires in COVID-19. Clones were read by immunoSEQ multiplex PCR, and TCRdb kept only the in-frame ones, dropping some. The sample lists around 210,000 clones, 88% occurring once. The sample was peripheral blood. V usage is TRBV5-1 and J usage is TRBJ2-1; 8 bases are shared with TRBD2. The receptor was isolated from a young man with active or convalescent COVID-19. This CDR3 reads CASSSASGLYNEQFF. CDR3 DNA: TGCGCCAGCAGCTCGGCTAGCGGGCTTTACAATGAGCAGTTCTTC.